The 4 T cell receptor beta chains below all came from one sample that was sequenced in a study of blood T cells in healthy people across ages. For the second PCR, which ran for about 6 to 11 cycles, a sample-barcoded 5' primer and a J-beta primer mix were used. TCRdb processed the 5' RACE reads anew with MiXCR; each CDR3 protein has one entry. The sample has around 1.5 million distinct CDR3 sequences; approximately 40% are singletons. Sequencing input: blood. These receptors all come from a woman aged 18-35 years in good health.

The rearrangement links TRBV2 to TRBJ1-1; D is unresolved. The CDR3 totals 12 residues. Trimming cost V 5 bases and J 6 bases, with 10 bases left between them. Germline CDR1 SNHLY, CDR2 FYNNEI. The CDR3 sequence is CASSNENAEAFF. The CDR3 DNA reads TGTGCCAGCAGTAACGAAAACGCTGAAGCTTTCTTT.

This clonotype was picked up a small number of times. The chain recombines TRBV7-6 with TRBJ1-1, with TRBD1 matching over 7 bases. The V and J ends lost 5 bases and 5 bases, in that order; junction bases with no gene match: 11. The length of the CDR3 is 15 residues. The germline V gene has CDR1 SGHVS and CDR2 FNYEAQ. The CDR3 is CASSRAHRGETEAFF. The CDR3 DNA reads as TGTGCCAGCAGCCGGGCCCACAGGGGAGAAACTGAAGCTTTCTTT.

The chain employs TRBV6-5 and TRBJ2-3; 8 bases fit TRBD2. With 1 base clipped from V and 2 bases from J, the junction kept 8 bases outside the gene matches. Germline CDR1 reads MNHEY; CDR2 reads SVGAGI. The CDR3 totals 17 residues. Written as DNA, the CDR3 is TGTGCCAGCAGTTACTGGGCGGCTAGCGGGTCCACAGATACGCAGTATTTT. This gives the protein CASSYWAASGSTDTQYF.

V gene TRBV7-3 combines with J gene TRBJ2-7; no clear D. Germline V gene data show CDR1 as SGHTA and CDR2 as FQGTGA. The CDR3 totals 14 residues. The V end was cut by 5 bases, the J end by 1 base, with 12 bases between. CDR3 region: CASSVKTGSYEQYF. The CDR3 DNA reads TGTGCCAGCAGCGTAAAGACCGGTTCCTACGAGCAGTACTTC.